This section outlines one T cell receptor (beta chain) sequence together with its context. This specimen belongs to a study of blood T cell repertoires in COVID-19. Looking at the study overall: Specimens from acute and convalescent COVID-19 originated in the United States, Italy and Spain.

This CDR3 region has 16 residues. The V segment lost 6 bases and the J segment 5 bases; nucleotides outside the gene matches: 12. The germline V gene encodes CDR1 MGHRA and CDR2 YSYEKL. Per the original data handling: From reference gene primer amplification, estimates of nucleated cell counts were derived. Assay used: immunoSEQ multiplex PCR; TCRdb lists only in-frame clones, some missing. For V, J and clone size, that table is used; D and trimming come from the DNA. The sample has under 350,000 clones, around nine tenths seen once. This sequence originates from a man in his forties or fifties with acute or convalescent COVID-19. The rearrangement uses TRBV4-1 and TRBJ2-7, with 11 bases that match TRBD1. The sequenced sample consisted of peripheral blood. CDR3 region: CASRPRPDRGLNEQYF. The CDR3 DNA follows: TGCGCCAGCAGACCCCGGCCGGACAGGGGGCTCAACGAGCAGTACTTC.